This TCR beta chain stems from a study of metastatic and nonmetastatic thyroid tumors. The table lists this clone with a few counts. Before thyroid surgery, none of the patients had received any treatment. In the original workflow: The authors used CDR3 differences across clinicopathological groups to build a distant-metastasis classifier for papillary thyroid cancer. TCRdb reprocessed the PCR reads via MiXCR. TCRdb, not the original authors, processed these V and J calls. The sample carries around 45,000 clones, 16% recorded once. The sample taken for sequencing was blood. The TCR originated in a female donor with papillary thyroid cancer or a benign thyroid nodule (not recorded which). Some clones in this sample may be carry-over from other donors' samples.

The CDR3 DNA follows: TGTGCCAGCATCATGGAGGGGAGCTCTGGAAACACCATATATTTT. It specifies CASIMEGSSGNTIYF. J is TRBJ1-3 and V is TRBV6-2 or TRBV6-3; weak D call: TRBD1 (5 bases). This CDR3 contains 15 residues. Trimming removed 7 bases at V and 0 bases at J, with 13 bases between. The germline V gene encodes CDR1 MNHEY and CDR2 SVGEGT.